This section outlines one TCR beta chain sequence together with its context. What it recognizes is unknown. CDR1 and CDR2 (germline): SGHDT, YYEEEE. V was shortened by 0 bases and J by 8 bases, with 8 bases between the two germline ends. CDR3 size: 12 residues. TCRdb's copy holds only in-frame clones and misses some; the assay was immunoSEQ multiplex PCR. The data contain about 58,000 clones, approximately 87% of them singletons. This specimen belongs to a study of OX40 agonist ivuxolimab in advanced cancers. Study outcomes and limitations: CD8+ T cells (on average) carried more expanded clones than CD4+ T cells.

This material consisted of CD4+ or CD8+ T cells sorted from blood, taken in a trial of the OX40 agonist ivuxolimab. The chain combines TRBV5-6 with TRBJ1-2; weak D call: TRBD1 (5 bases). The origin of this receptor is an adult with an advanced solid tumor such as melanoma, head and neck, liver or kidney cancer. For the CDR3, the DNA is TGTGCCAGCAGCTTGGTGGGGCGCGGCTACACCTTC. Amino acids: CASSLVGRGYTF.